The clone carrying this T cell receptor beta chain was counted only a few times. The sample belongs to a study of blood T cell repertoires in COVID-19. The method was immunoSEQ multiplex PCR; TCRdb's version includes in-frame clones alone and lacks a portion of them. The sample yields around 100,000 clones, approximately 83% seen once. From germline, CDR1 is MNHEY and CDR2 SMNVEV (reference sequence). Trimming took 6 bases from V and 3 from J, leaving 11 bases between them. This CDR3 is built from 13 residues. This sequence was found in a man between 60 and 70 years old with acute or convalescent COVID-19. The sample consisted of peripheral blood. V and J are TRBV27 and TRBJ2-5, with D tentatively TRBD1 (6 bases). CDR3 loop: CASRGAAEETQYF. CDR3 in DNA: TGTGCCAGCAGGGGGGCGGCTGAAGAGACCCAGTACTTC.